This T cell receptor (beta chain) was recorded in a study of glioma-infiltrating T cells. Using RNA template, CDR3s of TCR alpha and beta were amplified with iRepertoire arm-PCR. One-step reverse transcription and amplification started from approximately 100-400 ng of tissue mRNA or PBMC total RNA. TCRdb re-called the multiplex PCR reads with MiXCR, one entry per CDR3 protein. Of over 120,000 distinct CDR3 sequences listed, approximately 39% are singletons. A note on this clonotype: What it recognizes is unknown.

Study observations and caveats: Tissue-blood divergence was below expectation in non-neoplastic patients, above in gliomas.

V lost 4 bases and J 3 bases, leaving 13 bases between the germline ends. Germline V CDR1 and CDR2: SGHRS, YFSETQ. The CDR3 has 15 residues. The genes are TRBV5-1 and TRBJ1-4; perhaps TRBD1 as D (5 bases). The clonotype was recovered from a human donor with low-grade glioma or glioblastoma, undergoing nonglioma brain surgery, or in good health (not recorded which). Sequences were obtained from glioma tissue, nonneoplastic brain tissue, or PBMCs (not recorded which). The CDR3 DNA reads as TGCGCCAGCAGCCCGACGAAGGGACCTAATGAAAAACTGTTTTTT. Translation: CASSPTKGPNEKLFF.